The T cell receptor (beta chain) under discussion was sequenced for a study of cytomegalovirus exposure and HLA in healthy donors. Findings and limits, study-wide: The analysis excluded some indistinguishable V segments, including TRBV6-2 and TRBV6-3.

The CDR3 consists of 16 residues. Trimming cost V 3 bases and J 3 bases; bases outside gene matches: 9. From germline, CDR1 is LNHDA and CDR2 SQIVND (reference sequence). Use of 60 Vbeta and 13 Jbeta primers characterized the PCR. Generated by immunoSEQ multiplex PCR, the TCRdb table keeps only in-frame clones and is missing some. This sample has some 170,000 clones; 80% occur once, and the top ten carry under 6%. Worth noting for this clone: Antigen unknown.

This TCR derives from a man aged 25 to 40 in good health and CMV-seronegative. Sequenced material: PBMCs. The chain employs TRBV19 and TRBJ2-3; the match to TRBD1 covers 7 bases. CDR3 sequence (DNA): TGTGCCAGTAGTATGTTAAGCGGCAGGGGGACAGATACGCAGTATTTT. As protein: CASSMLSGRGTDTQYF.